This passage covers 30 T cell receptor beta chains from one sample sequenced in a study of blood T cell repertoires in COVID-19. Produced via immunoSEQ multiplex PCR; TCRdb's table is partial and in-frame only. The top ten hold 4.5% to 5% of the sample, which has 120,000 or so clones, nearly 90% seen once. The sample consisted of peripheral blood. The receptors originated from a human donor in a cohort sampled during active COVID-19.

CDR3 loop: CASSQERGMVQETQYF. The DNA for the CDR3 is TGTGCCAGCAGCCAAGAAAGGGGGATGGTTCAAGAGACCCAGTACTTC. The chain uses TRBV4-2 and TRBJ2-5, with D possibly being TRBD1 (6 bases). The CDR3 extends over 16 amino acids. Deletions cut 0 bases from V and 2 bases from J, with 13 bases between. Germline V lookup: CDR1 LGHNA, CDR2 YNFKEQ.

The chain couples TRBV10-3 to TRBJ1-4; D is possibly TRBD1 (6 bases). The CDR3 contains 13 residues. The germline V and J ends were trimmed by 4 bases and 7 bases, with 10 bases remaining between them. Germline CDR1 reads ENHRY; CDR2 reads SYGVKD. This CDR3 reads CAISAAGVEKLFF. Here the CDR3 DNA reads TGTGCCATCAGTGCGGCAGGGGTTGAAAAACTGTTTTTT.

The count of this clone is one. This rearrangement joins TRBV11-3 to TRBJ1-2; maybe TRBD1 (5 bases). Germline values: CDR1 SGHNT, CDR2 YENEEA. The CDR3 runs to 13 residues. V was trimmed by 2 bases and J by 12 bases, leaving 16 bases between them. DNA for the CDR3: TGTGCCAGCAGCTTACCAGGGAGGTGCGGCGACACCTTC. Translated: CASSLPGRCGDTF.

This clone has just one count. This chain joins TRBV30 and TRBJ1-3, with D possibly matching TRBD1 (5 bases). The germline V and J ends were trimmed by 3 bases and 0 bases, with 9 bases remaining between them. CDR1 is GTSNPN, CDR2 SVGIG, per germline (reference sequence). This CDR3 contains 14 residues. Here the CDR3 DNA reads TGTGCCTGGAGGGACACCTACTCTGGAAACACCATATATTTT. Its translation: CAWRDTYSGNTIYF.

The chain uses TRBV15 and TRBJ1-6; D gene uncertain. V lost 1 base and J 6 bases, leaving 4 bases between the germline ends. From germline, CDR1 is LNHNV and CDR2 YYDKDF (reference sequence). The CDR3 covers 13 residues. CDR3 protein: CATSRAPNSPLHF. For the CDR3, the DNA is TGTGCCACCAGCAGAGCTCCTAATTCACCCCTCCACTTT.

The chain employs TRBV10-2 and TRBJ1-6, with D perhaps matching TRBD1 (5 bases). Germline lookup yields CDR1 WSHSY and CDR2 SAAADI. The CDR3 covers 13 residues. Trimming stripped 3 bases from V and 9 bases from J, with 9 bases between. CDR3 in amino acids: CASSEVTASPLHF. In nucleotides, the CDR3 is TGCGCCAGCAGTGAAGTGACAGCTTCACCCCTCCACTTT.

J is TRBJ1-3 and V is TRBV20-1, with no clear D. Per the germline V gene, CDR1 is DFQATT and CDR2 is SNEGSKA (reference sequence). The V and J ends lost 3 bases and 0 bases respectively, with 6 bases between them. The CDR3 is made up of 13 amino acids. The CDR3 is CSASVHSGNTIYF. CDR3 DNA sequence: TGCAGTGCTAGTGTCCACTCTGGAAACACCATATATTTT.

The chain combines TRBV28 with TRBJ1-5, with D possibly being TRBD1 (5 bases). The CDR3 runs to 16 residues. The ends were cut back, 3 bases at V and 0 bases at J, with 12 bases in the middle. Germline CDR1 reads MDHEN; CDR2 reads SYDVKM. CDR3 bases: TGTGCCAGCAGTTTTTCACGGGGGTATAGCAATCAGCCCCAGCATTTT. It specifies CASSFSRGYSNQPQHF. The variable domain in full, completed from reference TRBV28 and TRBJ1-5, reads DVKVTQSSRYLVKRTGEKVFLECVQDMDHENMFWYRQDPGLGLRLIYFSYDVKMKEKGDIPEGYSVSREKKERFSLILESASTNQTSMYLCASSFSRGYSNQPQHFGDGTRLSIL.

The V gene is TRBV4-1, the J gene TRBJ2-7, with D hard to call. This CDR3 region has 15 residues. V gave up 0 bases and J gave up 3 bases, with 12 bases separating them. Germline loops: CDR1 MGHRA, CDR2 YSYEKL. CDR3 loop: CASSQDRSSSYEQYF. The CDR3 nucleotides are TGCGCCAGCAGCCAAGATCGGAGCTCTAGCTACGAGCAGTACTTC.

The gene calls are TRBV10-3 and TRBJ1-2, with D hard to call. Trimming cost V 0 bases and J 8 bases, with 10 bases left between them. The CDR3 is 13 residues long. The germline CDR1 and CDR2 sequences are ENHRY and SYGVKD. CDR3 loop: CAISESPGEGYTF. The CDR3 DNA is TGTGCCATCAGTGAGTCCCCTGGAGAGGGCTACACCTTC.

This chain links TRBV4-2 with TRBJ2-1; 8 nucleotides align to TRBD2. V shed 0 bases and J 3 bases; nucleotides not matched to a gene: 13. CDR1 is LGHNA and CDR2 is YNFKEQ in the germline V gene. The CDR3 is made up of 19 amino acids. This chain's CDR3 is CASSQEYYHAGGDYNEQFF. The CDR3 DNA follows: TGTGCCAGCAGCCAAGAATACTATCATGCGGGAGGAGACTACAATGAGCAGTTCTTC.

The chain links TRBV6-4 to TRBJ2-3, with TRBD2 identical over 12 bases. V lost 4 bases and J lost 5; bases outside the gene matches: 7. Germline loops: CDR1 MRHNA, CDR2 SNTAGT. The CDR3 is 16 residues long. CDR3 residues: CASSGSLAGGRDTQYF. CDR3 nucleotides: TGTGCCAGCAGTGGGTCACTAGCGGGGGGAAGAGATACGCAGTATTTT.

The chain couples TRBV11-2 to TRBJ2-7, with D hard to call. V gave up 0 bases and J gave up 0 bases, with 12 bases separating them. CDR1 is SGHAT and CDR2 is FQNNGV in the germline V gene. The CDR3 loop spans 16 amino acids. The DNA of the CDR3 is TGTGCCAGCAGCTTAGATCTCATGGTCAGCTCCTACGAGCAGTACTTC. Protein sequence: CASSLDLMVSSYEQYF.

The V call is TRBV6-5, the J call TRBJ2-5; 8 bases match TRBD1. The trim removed 2 bases at V and 5 bases at J, leaving 4 bases unmatched. CDR3 size: 14 residues. The germline gives CDR1 MNHEY, CDR2 SVGAGI. The CDR3 DNA sequence: TGTGCCAGCAGTTACCGCGGACAGGGCGAGACCCAGTACTTC. Protein sequence: CASSYRGQGETQYF.

Only a few counts were recorded for this clone. The rearrangement joins TRBV9 to TRBJ1-1; the match to TRBD1 covers 7 bases. This CDR3 has 15 amino acids. Trimming removed 0 bases from V and 2 bases from J; junction bases left unmatched: 4. Germline V gene sequence: CDR1 SGDLS, CDR2 YYNGEE. CDR3 coding DNA: TGTGCCAGCAGCGTAGCGGGACAGTTCAACACTGAAGCTTTCTTT. Translating gives CASSVAGQFNTEAFF.

In DNA, the CDR3 is TGTGCCAGCAGCTTCTCAGGGACTGGGGCCAACGTCCTGACTTTC. Amino acids: CASSFSGTGANVLTF. This chain joins TRBV7-3 and TRBJ2-6, with D maybe TRBD1 (5 bases). Looked up from germline, CDR1 is SGHTA and CDR2 is FQGTGA. Trimming took off 3 bases at V and 2 bases at J, with 8 bases between the two ends. The CDR3 extends over 15 amino acids.

This chain joins TRBV7-2 and TRBJ1-6; 10 nucleotides match TRBD1. Germline CDR1 SGHTA, CDR2 FQGNSA. The CDR3 runs 16 residues. Trimming at V came to 5 bases and at J to 10 bases, leaving 11 bases not matched to a gene. The CDR3 sequence is CASSPMGQGLDSPLHF. The CDR3 DNA is TGTGCCAGCAGCCCGATGGGACAGGGGTTGGACTCACCCCTCCACTTT.

This chain joins TRBV14 and TRBJ1-1, with D perhaps matching TRBD1 (6 bases). The CDR3 has 15 amino acids. The V gene's germline CDR1 is SGHDN and CDR2 FVKESK. V was shortened by 4 bases and J by 11 bases, with 23 bases between the two germline ends. The DNA of the CDR3 is TGTGCCAGCAGCCGGGGGGGCAGGAGCACAGCTGGCGCTTTCTTT. Amino acid sequence: CASSRGGRSTAGAFF.

V usage is TRBV11-3 and J usage is TRBJ2-1; D is possibly TRBD2 (6 bases). V lost 5 bases and J 2 bases, leaving 13 bases between the germline ends. This CDR3 spans 15 amino acids. Germline CDR1 is SGHNT and CDR2 is YENEEA. CDR3 protein: CASSVRAGTYNEQFF. CDR3 DNA: TGTGCCAGCAGCGTGCGAGCGGGTACCTACAATGAGCAGTTCTTC.

V is TRBV7-6 and J is TRBJ2-2; 11 bases match TRBD2. From germline, CDR1 is SGHVS and CDR2 FNYEAQ. The CDR3 is 18 amino acids. With 3 bases clipped from V and 0 bases from J, the junction kept 6 bases outside the gene matches. Here the CDR3 reads CASSFLGLADTNTGELFF. The CDR3 nucleotides are TGTGCCAGCAGCTTCCTGGGACTAGCGGATACGAACACCGGGGAGCTGTTTTTT.

A few counts support this clone. The chain has TRBV19 and TRBJ1-5; D is perhaps TRBD1 (5 bases). Germline V gives CDR1 LNHDA, CDR2 SQIVND (reference sequence). The CDR3 has 13 amino acids. Trimming stripped 0 bases from V and 6 bases from J, with 6 bases between. CDR3 bases: TGTGCCAGTAGTATAGAGGGGGGTCAGCCCCAGCATTTT. It yields the protein CASSIEGGQPQHF. The full variable domain, its missing parts supplied by reference TRBV19 and TRBJ1-5, is DGGITQSPKYLFRKEGQNVTLSCEQNLNHDAMYWYRQDPGQGLRLIYYSQIVNDFQKGDIAEGYSVSREKKESFPLTVTSAQKNPTAFYLCASSIEGGQPQHFGDGTRLSIL.

The chain uses TRBV5-1 and TRBJ2-1; D is perhaps TRBD1 (5 bases). The length of the CDR3 is 15 residues. Per the germline V gene, CDR1 is SGHRS and CDR2 is YFSETQ. The V and J ends lost 0 bases and 5 bases respectively, with 12 bases between them. CDR3 in amino acids: CASSLGPGHHNEQFF. The CDR3 bases are TGCGCCAGCAGCTTGGGACCAGGACATCACAATGAGCAGTTCTTC.

This clone was seen only once. V is TRBV19 and J is TRBJ2-2; 7 bases agree with TRBD1. The germline V gene encodes CDR1 LNHDA and CDR2 SQIVND (reference sequence). This CDR3 has 15 residues. V lost 9 bases, J lost 0 bases, and 7 bases stayed unmatched. The CDR3 spells CARTPGTANTGELFF. For the CDR3, the DNA is TGTGCCAGAACACCCGGGACAGCGAACACCGGGGAGCTGTTTTTT.

The gene calls are TRBV5-4 and TRBJ2-5, with TRBD1 as a possible D gene (6 bases). Germline assignment: CDR1 SGHNT and CDR2 YYREEE (reference sequence). V was pared by 2 bases and J by 3 bases, with 11 bases between. The CDR3 length is 14 residues. The CDR3 protein is CASSFQDREETQYF. The CDR3 nucleotides read TGTGCCAGCAGCTTTCAGGACAGAGAAGAGACCCAGTACTTC.

V and J are TRBV19 and TRBJ2-1; 11 bases match TRBD2. Germline trimming cut 6 bases from V and 9 bases from J; bases unmatched to any gene: 13. This CDR3 region has 16 residues. CDR1 LNHDA and CDR2 SQIVND come from the germline V gene (reference sequence). The CDR3: CASSPIGSGRAGEQFF. CDR3 DNA: TGTGCCAGTAGCCCCATCGGTAGCGGGAGGGCCGGTGAGCAGTTCTTC.

The J gene is TRBJ2-3, the V gene TRBV3-1 (or the pseudogene TRBV3-2); 9 bases map to TRBD1. Looked up from germline, CDR1 is LGHDT and CDR2 is YNNKEL (reference sequence). V trimming: 6 bases; J trimming: 0 bases; junction bases outside the gene matches: 7. CDR3 size: 16 residues. As DNA, the CDR3 is TGTGCCAGCAGGCGAGGACAGGGGACTAGCACAGATACGCAGTATTTT. Residues: CASRRGQGTSTDTQYF.

This clone was seen once. The chain recombines TRBV9 with TRBJ2-1; 9 bases fit TRBD1. The CDR3 spans 16 residues. The V segment lost 4 bases and the J segment 5 bases; nucleotides outside the gene matches: 10. CDR1 and CDR2 from the germline V gene are SGDLS and YYNGEE. The CDR3 loop is CASSQAPGQGNNEQFF. DNA for the CDR3: TGTGCCAGCAGCCAAGCACCGGGACAGGGAAACAATGAGCAGTTCTTC.

The V and J genes are TRBV28 and TRBJ1-2, with no clear D. Germline V gene sequence: CDR1 MDHEN, CDR2 SYDVKM. This CDR3 region has 15 residues. Trimming left V 2 bases short and J 5 bases short, with 15 bases between. CDR3 nucleotides: TGTGCCAGCAGTTTACGATACAGTGAGCTTTATGGCTACACCTTC. This encodes CASSLRYSELYGYTF.

The chain recombines TRBV2 with TRBJ2-2; 7 nucleotides agree with TRBD1. The V segment lost 6 bases and the J segment 4 bases; nucleotides outside the gene matches: 8. Germline V lookup: CDR1 SNHLY, CDR2 FYNNEI. The CDR3 sequence is 15 residues long. The CDR3 region has the DNA TGTGCCAGCAGGAAATCGACAGGGCTCACCGGGGAGCTGTTTTTT. It specifies CASRKSTGLTGELFF.

This clone showed up just a few times. The chain joins TRBV5-4 to TRBJ2-7; 7 bases match TRBD1. Losses at the gene ends were 4 bases for V and 5 bases for J; bases not matched to a gene: 3. This CDR3 spans 12 amino acids. The germline V gene has CDR1 SGHNT and CDR2 YYREEE (reference sequence). The DNA of the CDR3 is TGTGCCAGCAGCCCTCAGGGGGACGAGCAGTACTTC. Its protein product is CASSPQGDEQYF.